The T cell receptor beta chain described here comes from a study of Ad26.COV2.S vaccination and SARS-CoV-2 variants. Study as a whole: Administration of Ad26.COV2.S was intramuscular, either once or twice 56 days apart. Study results and caveats: Total T cell responses, in the TCR breadth and depth analyses, may have been underestimated. Ad26.COV2.S recipients had broader spike-specific TCRs (P = 0.0014).

The table came from immunoSEQ multiplex PCR; TCRdb's copy has only in-frame clones and leaves some out. The sample records roughly 320,000 clones, just over 85% being singletons. V lost 6 bases and J lost 4; bases outside the gene matches: 6. CDR1 is SNHLY, CDR2 FYNNEI, per germline. The CDR3 is 14 amino acids. Treatment given: around 19 received Ad26.COV2.S at low or high dose, single or two shots; about five received placebo; per-sample allocation not given. Day 63 after the first vaccine or placebo injection was the time point for sampling. Immunization relied on an Ad26 vector, which expressed Wuhan-strain SARS-CoV-2 spike. In regard to this clone: Its antigen is unidentified.

The rearrangement uses TRBV2 and TRBJ2-7; 10 nucleotides agree with TRBD2. This specimen consisted of peripheral blood, obtained in a trial of Ad26.COV2.S vaccine versus placebo. This clonotype originated in a person aged 18-60 years who received the Ad26.COV2.S COVID-19 vaccine or a placebo. This CDR3 is CASSVAGGLYEQYF. The CDR3 DNA reads TGTGCCAGCAGCGTAGCGGGGGGTCTGTACGAGCAGTACTTC.